The T cell receptor (beta chain) under discussion was sequenced for a study of cytomegalovirus exposure and HLA in healthy donors. As for this clone: Its matching antigen is unknown.

In the PCR, 60 Vbeta and 13 Jbeta primers were used. Assay: immunoSEQ multiplex PCR; the TCRdb copy retains only in-frame clones and omits some. The sample has approximately 160,000 clones, 80% seen once. The CDR3 is 12 amino acids. Germline V gene data show CDR1 as MNHNS and CDR2 as SASEGT. V lost 8 bases and J 6 bases, leaving 10 bases between the germline ends. Study-level results: Investigators reported 150 to 200 TCR beta chains as tied to cytomegalovirus. Later findings reportedly placed an Asian-associated ancestry cluster below the roughly 660-donor mean for N-insertions. A later look showed TCR association rates differing by HLA locus, highest for DRB1 and lowest for HLA-C.

What was sequenced was PBMCs. The chain is built from TRBV6-1 and TRBJ2-2; D is ambiguous. This TCR derives from a young man in good health and CMV-seropositive. CDR3 DNA: TGTGCCAGCTATAGTATCGCCGGGGAGCTGTTTTTT. This encodes CASYSIAGELFF.